Described below is a single T cell receptor beta chain sequence and its context. As yet, its antigen is unknown. These data come from a study of cytomegalovirus exposure and HLA in healthy donors. General study findings and limits: Later work found that TCR association rates differed between HLA loci; DRB1 had the most and HLA-C the fewest. Previously analyzed data showed that most TCR beta V segments were productive at a frequency of about 90% or about 30%. Of the V segments, some could not be distinguished, including TRBV6-2 and TRBV6-3, and were excluded.

CDR3 length equals 19 residues. Germline CDR1 and CDR2: SGHVS and FNYEAQ. Trimming left V 1 base short and J 2 bases short, with 23 bases between. The study ran its PCR with 60 Vbeta and 13 Jbeta primers. Using immunoSEQ multiplex PCR, the repertoire was profiled, and TCRdb retains in-frame clones only, with some absent. The repertoire holds approximately 120,000 clones, with 74% as singletons. This clonotype was obtained from a woman between 50 and 59 years old in good health and CMV-seropositive. Specimen: PBMCs. This sequence joins TRBV7-6 and TRBJ2-5; D perhaps matches TRBD2 (5 bases). The CDR3 sequence is CASSLGHLKVRTLQETQYF. CDR3 coding DNA: TGTGCCAGCAGCTTAGGACATTTAAAGGTCCGGACTCTTCAAGAGACCCAGTACTTC.